A single sample is the source of the 13 T cell receptor beta chains below, sequenced in a study of vaccination and CD4 T cells after COVID-19. An Oncomine TCR Beta short-read assay was used to sequence the DNA from cultured CD4+ T cells. Someone extracted genomic DNA from cultured CD4+ T cells. TCRdb recomputed calls from the PCR reads with MiXCR, one row per CDR3 protein. The sample lists 8,000 or so distinct CDR3 sequences, roughly 32% occurring once. No antigen has been identified for these receptors. Treatment: approximately 9-day PBMC culture with coronavirus spike peptide pools or control peptides (ViraFEST assay). The unexposed donor gave CD4+ T cells before the COVID-19 pandemic (2011-2018). The sequencing sample was made of CD4+ T cells from blood, cultured in vitro. All receptors come from a human donor in good health.

V and J are TRBV18 and TRBJ1-6, with a possible D match to TRBD1 (5 bases). Between the trimmed V and J ends, which lost 2 bases and 7 bases, there was a span of 6 bases. The CDR3 loop spans 13 amino acids. Germline V CDR1 and CDR2: KGHSH, LQKENI. The CDR3 reads CASSPKGNSPLHF. The CDR3 DNA reads as TGTGCCAGCTCACCAAAGGGGAATTCACCCCTCCACTTT.

This clonotype turned up a few times. The rearrangement uses TRBV11-3 and TRBJ1-5, with unresolved D. The germline V gene has CDR1 SGHNT and CDR2 YENEEA. V dropped 0 bases and J dropped 5 bases, with 11 bases sitting between them. The CDR3 covers 15 residues. The CDR3 nucleotides are TGTGCCAGCAGCTTAGAGCGCGGGGTCGATCAGCCCCAGCATTTT. It codes for CASSLERGVDQPQHF.

This chain links TRBV28 with TRBJ2-3, with TRBD2 identical over 7 bases. The germline V gene encodes CDR1 MDHEN and CDR2 SYDVKM. J gave up 4 bases and V 6 bases, and 16 bases lay outside the gene matches. The CDR3 runs 17 residues. CDR3 DNA sequence: TGTGCCAGCAGCTCCCCCCCCGCGGGAGTTATAGCAGATACGCAGTATTTT. It encodes CASSSPPAGVIADTQYF.

The table lists this clonotype with a few counts. The chain's CDR3 is CASRGTSGTETQYF. The DNA of the CDR3 is TGTGCCAGCAGGGGGACTAGCGGGACAGAGACCCAGTACTTC. The chain recombines TRBV28 with TRBJ2-5; 13 nucleotides line up with TRBD2. V dropped 6 bases and J dropped 4; count of bases not matched to a gene: 2. There are 14 residues in the CDR3. Germline V lookup: CDR1 MDHEN, CDR2 SYDVKM.

The rearrangement joins TRBV27 to TRBJ2-1; no clear D gene. Trimming left V 10 bases short and J 8 bases short, with 18 bases between. Germline V gene sequence: CDR1 MNHEY, CDR2 SMNVEV (reference sequence). This CDR3 has 13 amino acids. CDR3 coding DNA: TGTGCCATCGCTCCAAGCTTTGGTCATGAGCAGTTCTTC. It yields the protein CAIAPSFGHEQFF.

V usage is TRBV6-1 and J usage is TRBJ2-6, with unresolved D. This CDR3 contains 14 residues. Trimming left V 3 bases short and J 3 bases short, with 6 bases between. Germline V CDR1 and CDR2: MNHNS, SASEGT. The CDR3 region is CASSELGGANVLTF. The CDR3 coding sequence is TGTGCCAGCAGTGAGCTTGGTGGGGCCAACGTCCTGACTTTC.

This clonotype qualifies as medium-sized. The chain links TRBV24-1 to TRBJ1-5; D might be TRBD1 (6 bases). CDR3 length equals 15 residues. Trimming took off 5 bases at V and 2 bases at J, with 12 bases between the two ends. In germline, CDR1 is KGHDR, CDR2 SFDVKD. CDR3 DNA sequence: TGTGCCACCAGTGTCTCAGGGGTCGGCAATCAGCCCCAGCATTTT. This sequence encodes CATSVSGVGNQPQHF.

CDR3 nucleotides: TGTGCCAGCAGTTTGGTCCGCCGGGAGGGTACGCAGTATTTT. Translated: CASSLVRREGTQYF. The rearrangement uses TRBV27 and TRBJ2-3; TRBD2 matches 8 bases. Germline assignment: CDR1 MNHEY and CDR2 SMNVEV (reference sequence). The CDR3 runs to 14 residues. V was pared by 3 bases and J by 8 bases, with 7 bases of the junction left unmatched.

The rearrangement links TRBV7-3 to TRBJ1-2; TRBD1 is a possible D gene (6 bases). The CDR3 has 14 residues. The germline CDR1 and CDR2 sequences are SGHTA and FQGTGA. Trimming pared 5 bases from V and 8 bases from J, leaving 18 bases between. The CDR3 region is CASSPGHLGSGYTF. Written as DNA, the CDR3 is TGTGCCAGCAGCCCGGGACACCTGGGGTCCGGCTACACCTTC.

V gene TRBV18 combines with J gene TRBJ2-7, with D unclear. This CDR3 region has 13 residues. Trimming took off 6 bases at V and 5 bases at J, with 14 bases between the two ends. Per germline, CDR1 KGHSH and CDR2 LQKENI. In DNA form, the CDR3 reads TGTGCCAGCTCCCCCGAGGTAGGGAACGAGCAGTACTTC. Its protein is CASSPEVGNEQYF.

This clonotype has a handful of counts. V is TRBV6-1 and J is TRBJ1-5; 7 bases are shared with TRBD1. Germline CDR1 and CDR2: MNHNS and SASEGT. The V and J ends lost 6 bases and 9 bases, in that order; junction bases with no gene match: 8. The CDR3 loop spans 13 amino acids. DNA of the CDR3: TGTGCCAGCAGGGCGACAGGGAAGGGGCCCCAGCATTTT. It is translated as CASRATGKGPQHF.

The chain has TRBV7-9 and TRBJ2-1, with 9 bases that match TRBD1. CDR3 length: 15 residues. The V segment lost 5 bases and the J segment 6 bases; nucleotides outside the gene matches: 8. Germline assignment: CDR1 SEHNR and CDR2 FQNEAQ (reference sequence). For the CDR3, the DNA is TGTGCCAGCAGCCTGCGACAGGGGGGGGTCAATGAGCAGTTCTTC. Translated, it gives CASSLRQGGVNEQFF.

This clonotype was observed a handful of times. The chain carries TRBV6-1 and TRBJ2-5; perhaps TRBD2 as D (5 bases). Germline values: CDR1 MNHNS, CDR2 SASEGT. Trimming removed 6 bases from V and 9 bases from J, with 17 bases in between. The CDR3 length is 13 residues. The CDR3 DNA reads as TGTGCCAGCAGCCCTCTAGGCCCGGGGTCCCAGTACTTC. It codes for CASSPLGPGSQYF.